Each of the 5 T cell receptor beta chains below was sequenced from the same sample in a study of CD8 T cells in Susac syndrome. Reverse transcription of roughly 0.5 to 1 ug RNA was carried out with random hexamers. Using its own MiXCR run on the immunoSEQ multiplex PCR reads, TCRdb lists one record per CDR3 protein. The profile shows some 170,000 distinct CDR3 sequences, just over 90% of them singletons. The specimen sequenced was CD4+ T cells from PBMCs. The source of these receptors is a human donor in good health.

The rearrangement links TRBV20-1 to TRBJ2-7, with TRBD2 matching 11 bases. From germline, CDR1 is DFQATT and CDR2 SNEGSKA (reference sequence). The CDR3 runs 14 residues. The V gene end was trimmed by 6 bases and the J gene end by 2 bases; junction bases not matched to a gene: 6. CDR3 bases: TGCAGTGCCGCGACTAGCGGGGACCCCTACGAGCAGTACTTC. This encodes CSAATSGDPYEQYF.

The CDR3 DNA reads as TGTGCCAGCAGCGCCGCGGTGAACACTGAAGCTTTCTTT. Amino acids: CASSAAVNTEAFF. The chain has TRBV9 and TRBJ1-1; D unclear. Trimming shortened V by 3 bases and J by 0 bases, and 6 bases separated the two germline ends. The CDR3 has 13 residues. CDR1 SGDLS and CDR2 YYNGEE come from the germline V gene.

J is TRBJ2-1 and V is TRBV4-2; 13 bases are shared with TRBD2. The CDR3 is 14 amino acids. Germline CDR1 and CDR2: LGHNA and YNFKEQ. Trimming at V came to 0 bases and at J to 16 bases, leaving 6 bases not matched to a gene. This CDR3 is CASSQETSGGRIFF. The CDR3 coding sequence is TGTGCCAGCAGCCAAGAGACTAGCGGGGGGCGGATTTTCTTC.

This clonotype occurred once. J is TRBJ1-2 and V is TRBV12-5; 11 nucleotides match TRBD1. Germline V CDR1 and CDR2: LGHNT, FRNRAP. The junction had 3 bases not matched to a gene; V was cut back by 1 base and J by 8 bases. The CDR3 sequence is 14 residues long. CDR3 residues: CASGLAWTGGGYTF. In DNA form, the CDR3 reads TGTGCTAGTGGTTTGGCATGGACAGGGGGCGGCTACACCTTC.

The chain carries TRBV2 and TRBJ1-1; D might be TRBD1 (6 bases). Trimming stripped 6 bases from V and 2 bases from J, with 13 bases between. In germline, CDR1 is SNHLY, CDR2 FYNNEI. The CDR3 loop spans 14 amino acids. The chain's CDR3 is CASRHREVNTEAFF. The DNA of the CDR3 is TGTGCCAGCAGACACAGGGAGGTTAACACTGAAGCTTTCTTT.